These 31 T cell receptor beta chains share one sample of origin, sequenced in a study of CD4+ T cells in melanoma. Sequencing used immunoSEQ multiplex PCR; TCRdb keeps in-frame clones, though not all of them. The data show about 140,000 clones, about 90% seen once. These receptors all come from a human donor with melanoma.

The genes are TRBV2 and TRBJ2-3, with D possibly being TRBD2 (6 bases). From germline, CDR1 is SNHLY and CDR2 FYNNEI. CDR3 length: 16 residues. The V end lost 5 bases, the J end lost 2 bases, and 17 bases lay between the germline ends. The CDR3 nucleotides read TGTGCCAGCAGTTCGACTAGGGGATTATCCACAGATACGCAGTATTTT. It specifies CASSSTRGLSTDTQYF.

This clone was counted a single time. The V and J genes are TRBV5-6 and TRBJ2-5, with D unclear. V lost 1 base and J lost 5, with 9 bases in between. This CDR3 has 13 residues. Germline values: CDR1 SGHDT, CDR2 YYEEEE. CDR3 region: CASSLPGTETQYF. The CDR3 DNA reads as TGTGCCAGCAGCTTGCCTGGTACCGAGACCCAGTACTTC.

The chain uses TRBV5-1 and TRBJ1-4, with unresolved D. The length of the CDR3 is 15 residues. The V gene lost 4 bases and the J gene lost 2 bases, with 12 bases spanning the gap. Looked up from germline, CDR1 is SGHRS and CDR2 is YFSETQ. Here the CDR3 reads CASSPSGMTNEKLFF. The CDR3 DNA is TGCGCCAGCAGCCCGTCGGGGATGACTAATGAAAAACTGTTTTTT.

This clone was counted once. This chain joins TRBV2 and TRBJ2-3; TRBD1 agrees at 8 bases. J gave up 11 bases and V 6 bases, and 7 bases lay outside the gene matches. The CDR3 contains 12 residues. Germline CDR1 SNHLY, CDR2 FYNNEI. For the CDR3, the DNA is TGTGCCAGCAGCGGACAGGGAAGCTTGCAGTATTTT. This codes for CASSGQGSLQYF.

The V and J genes are TRBV21-1 and TRBJ1-2. TRBV21-1 is given as a pseudogene. CDR3 size: 11 residues. The CDR3 region is CASSPRYGYTF. DNA of the CDR3: TGTGCCAGCAGCCCACGTTATGGCTACACCTTC.

V and J are TRBV29-1 and TRBJ2-5, with 9 bases fitting TRBD1. CDR1 is SQVTM, CDR2 ANQGSEA, per germline. The CDR3 has 14 residues. Trimming at V came to 8 bases and at J to 2 bases, leaving 9 bases not matched to a gene. CDR3 sequence reads: CSMTGGGGQETQYF. The CDR3 region has the DNA TGCAGCATGACAGGGGGGGGCGGTCAAGAGACCCAGTACTTC.

The chain joins TRBV5-4 to TRBJ2-7; tentatively, D is TRBD2 (5 bases). The CDR3 totals 14 residues. CDR1 and CDR2 from the germline V gene are SGHNT and YYREEE (reference sequence). Deletions cut 0 bases from V and 0 bases from J, with 7 bases between. The CDR3 reads CASSLVAGSYEQYF. DNA of the CDR3: TGTGCCAGCAGCTTGGTGGCGGGCTCCTACGAGCAGTACTTC.

The CDR3 reads CASSRGVQTDTQYF. In DNA, the CDR3 is TGTGCCAGCAGTAGGGGGGTTCAGACAGATACGCAGTATTTT. The chain joins TRBV25-1 to TRBJ2-3; D might be TRBD1 or TRBD2, each matching 6 bases. The CDR3 extends over 14 amino acids. V lost 5 bases and J 3 bases, leaving 12 bases between the germline ends. Germline V gene sequence: CDR1 MGHDK, CDR2 SYGVNS. Full variable domain (missing parts from reference TRBV25-1 and TRBJ2-3): EADIYQTPRYLVIGTGKKITLECSQTMGHDKMYWYQQDPGMELHLIHYSYGVNSTEKGDLSSESTVSRIRTEHFPLTLESARPSHTSQYLCASSRGVQTDTQYFGPGTRLTVL.

This chain's CDR3 is CASSPGGAMNTEAFF. In DNA form, the CDR3 reads TGCGCCAGCAGCCCCGGCGGAGCGATGAACACTGAAGCTTTCTTT. The genes are TRBV5-1 and TRBJ1-1; D is unresolved. The CDR3 runs 15 residues. From germline, CDR1 is SGHRS and CDR2 YFSETQ. V lost 4 bases and J lost 0, with 13 bases in between.

This clone came up once. This chain connects TRBV5-4 to TRBJ2-3; 8 positions match TRBD2. V lost 0 bases and J lost 0; bases outside the gene matches: 12. CDR1 and CDR2 (germline): SGHNT, YYREEE (reference sequence). This CDR3 spans 19 amino acids. The CDR3 spells CASSLDPPFGGGSTDTQYF. The DNA for the CDR3 is TGTGCCAGCAGCTTGGACCCCCCTTTCGGCGGGGGGAGCACAGATACGCAGTATTTT.

This clone came up once. The CDR3 DNA is TGTGCCAGCAGCCCCGACAGGGTAAGAGAGACCCAGTACTTC. Translating gives CASSPDRVRETQYF. The V call is TRBV11-2, the J call TRBJ2-5; TRBD1 aligns across 7 bases. This CDR3 region has 14 residues. The V gene end was trimmed by 5 bases and the J gene end by 4 bases; junction bases not matched to a gene: 7. Germline V gives CDR1 SGHAT, CDR2 FQNNGV.

CDR3 loop: CASSWGQGRDTEAFF. The CDR3 DNA sequence: TGTGCCAGTAGTTGGGGACAGGGAAGGGACACTGAAGCTTTCTTT. This sequence joins TRBV19 and TRBJ1-1, with 9 bases aligning to TRBD1. Germline CDR1 is LNHDA and CDR2 is SQIVND (reference sequence). This CDR3 region has 15 residues. V gave up 5 bases and J gave up 3 bases; unmatched junction bases: 7.

The chain has TRBV7-8 and TRBJ2-2; a possible D gene is TRBD2 (5 bases). Germline V lookup: CDR1 SGHVS, CDR2 FQNEAQ. V was clipped by 3 bases and J by 4 bases, with 18 bases between them. This CDR3 contains 17 residues. CDR3 DNA: TGTGCCAGCAGCTTGCCTAGGAGGATGGCGGTCACCGGGGAGCTGTTTTTT. Its protein is CASSLPRRMAVTGELFF.

The chain joins TRBV7-8 to TRBJ1-3; maybe TRBD1 (6 bases). The length of the CDR3 is 14 residues. Germline CDR1 is SGHVS and CDR2 is FQNEAQ. V gave up 2 bases and J gave up 11 bases, with 16 bases separating them. In nucleotides, the CDR3 is TGTGCCAGCAGCTTAAGTCAGGGGTCCTCCCCCATATATTTT. Protein product: CASSLSQGSSPIYF.

The CDR3 DNA is TGTGCCAGCAGTTTTCAGACAGGGGGACGCCCTGAAGCTTTCTTT. It specifies CASSFQTGGRPEAFF. The chain employs TRBV6-5 and TRBJ1-1; the match to TRBD1 covers 9 bases. CDR3 size: 15 residues. V lost 4 bases and J lost 6; bases outside the gene matches: 9. The germline gives CDR1 MNHEY, CDR2 SVGAGI.

The CDR3 DNA sequence: TGTGCCAGCAGTAAAACCGGGACAGGAAGGGCAGATACGCAGTATTTT. This encodes CASSKTGTGRADTQYF. The chain recombines TRBV6-6 with TRBJ2-3, with 8 bases that match TRBD1. J gave up 4 bases and V 5 bases, and 11 bases lay outside the gene matches. The CDR3 length is 16 residues. From germline, CDR1 is MNHNY and CDR2 SVGAGI (reference sequence).

V and J are TRBV2 and TRBJ1-5; D uncertain. Deletions cut 6 bases from V and 0 bases from J, with 12 bases between. The CDR3 has 15 amino acids. From germline, CDR1 is SNHLY and CDR2 FYNNEI. The CDR3 reads CASRAAPYSNQPQHF. The CDR3 DNA is TGTGCCAGCAGAGCGGCCCCGTATAGCAATCAGCCCCAGCATTTT.

J is TRBJ2-3 and V is TRBV5-1; D tentatively reads TRBD1 or TRBD2 (5 bases each). Trimming removed 1 base from V and 6 bases from J, with 12 bases in between. Germline loops: CDR1 SGHRS, CDR2 YFSETQ. The CDR3 is 14 amino acids. The CDR3 is CASSLNLAGDTQYF. The CDR3 DNA sequence: TGCGCCAGCAGCTTGAATCTAGCAGGGGATACGCAGTATTTT.

The chain combines TRBV15 with TRBJ1-3; D is possibly TRBD1 (6 bases). The germline V gene has CDR1 LNHNV and CDR2 YYDKDF (reference sequence). Trimming cost V 1 base and J 0 bases, with 10 bases left between them. The CDR3 extends over 16 amino acids. CDR3 sequence: CATSRARGFSGNTIYF. CDR3 sequence (DNA): TGTGCCACCAGCAGAGCTAGGGGGTTCTCTGGAAACACCATATATTTT.

The chain joins TRBV2 to TRBJ1-2; 10 bases are a match to TRBD1. CDR1 and CDR2 from the germline V gene are SNHLY and FYNNEI. The CDR3 has 16 amino acids. With V trimmed by 4 bases and J by 7 bases, 12 bases remained unmatched. CDR3 DNA: TGTGCCAGCAGTGGGACAGGGGGAGTTATGTCTTTTGGCTACACCTTC. This sequence encodes CASSGTGGVMSFGYTF.

The V and J genes are TRBV7-8 and TRBJ2-1; 8 bases match TRBD1. The V and J ends lost 2 bases and 7 bases, in that order; junction bases with no gene match: 13. CDR1 and CDR2 from the germline V gene are SGHVS and FQNEAQ. The CDR3 is 17 residues long. The CDR3 DNA follows: TGTGCCAGCAGCTTATCCAGCTTCCAGGGGGCTCTAAATGAGCAGTTCTTC. This gives the protein CASSLSSFQGALNEQFF.

The chain employs TRBV7-9 and TRBJ1-1; maybe TRBD1 (6 bases). The CDR3 sequence is 13 residues long. Trimming stripped 11 bases from V and 0 bases from J, with 13 bases between. Per the germline V gene, CDR1 is SEHNR and CDR2 is FQNEAQ (reference sequence). CDR3 region: CAGHREVNTEAFF. The DNA of the CDR3 is TGTGCCGGCCACAGGGAGGTGAACACTGAAGCTTTCTTT. The full variable domain, its missing parts supplied by reference TRBV7-9 and TRBJ1-1, is DTGVSQNPRHKITKRGQNVTFRCDPISEHNRLYWYRQTLGQGPEFLTYFQNEAQLEKSRLLSDRFSAERPKGSFSTLEIQRTEQGDSAMYLCAGHREVNTEAFFGQGTRLTVV.

CDR3 nucleotide sequence: TGTGCCAGCAGCTTAGCAGGGCCAACATACAATGAGCAGTTCTTC. Translated, it gives CASSLAGPTYNEQFF. The chain recombines TRBV11-2 with TRBJ2-1; TRBD1 is a possible D gene (5 bases). This CDR3 spans 15 amino acids. Germline CDR1 reads SGHAT; CDR2 reads FQNNGV. V was pared by 1 base and J by 4 bases, with 11 bases between.

V is TRBV5-1 and J is TRBJ1-1; D is unclear. The CDR3 is 14 amino acids. The V end was cut by 4 bases, the J end by 1 base, with 11 bases between. Germline lookup yields CDR1 SGHRS and CDR2 YFSETQ. CDR3 nucleotides: TGCGCCAGCAGCCCCTGGACGGCGAACACTGAAGCTTTCTTT. Amino acids: CASSPWTANTEAFF. The whole variable domain, remainder taken from reference TRBV5-1 and TRBJ1-1, is KAGVTQTPRYLIKTRGQQVTLSCSPISGHRSVSWYQQTPGQGLQFLFEYFSETQRNKGNFPGRFSGRQFSNSRSEMNVSTLELGDSALYLCASSPWTANTEAFFGQGTRLTVV.

The chain joins TRBV4-2 to TRBJ2-1; D call uncertain. Germline-derived CDR1 and CDR2 are LGHNA and YNFKEQ. This CDR3 spans 15 amino acids. V was trimmed by 1 base and J by 3 bases, leaving 10 bases between them. CDR3 nucleotides: TGTGCCAGCAGCCAAGGACGTGCTAACTACAATGAGCAGTTCTTC. The encoded protein is CASSQGRANYNEQFF.

In its sample, this clone was seen once. The chain links TRBV2 to TRBJ1-1; the D gene is possibly TRBD1 (6 bases). The CDR3 totals 13 residues. The V gene's germline CDR1 is SNHLY and CDR2 FYNNEI. V lost 6 bases, J lost 11 bases, and 19 bases lay in between. CDR3 loop: CASSRAGTPGAFF. The CDR3 DNA reads as TGTGCCAGCAGCCGAGCAGGGACACCGGGGGCTTTCTTT. Together with reference TRBV2 and TRBJ1-1, the CDR3 gives the full variable domain: EPEVTQTPSHQVTQMGQEVILRCVPISNHLYFYWYRQILGQKVEFLVSFYNNEISEKSEIFDDQFSVERPDGSNFTLKIRSTKLEDSAMYFCASSRAGTPGAFFGQGTRLTVV.

A note on this clone: Other DNA sequences in this sample translate to the same CDR3. The chain is built from TRBV5-1 and TRBJ2-3; 8 bases fit TRBD2. The V and J ends lost 2 bases and 0 bases, in that order; junction bases with no gene match: 2. The germline V gene encodes CDR1 SGHRS and CDR2 YFSETQ. The CDR3 length is 15 residues. CDR3 sequence reads: CASSFSGASTDTQYF. The CDR3, as DNA: TGCGCCAGCAGCTTTAGCGGGGCGAGCACAGATACGCAGTATTTT.

This clone appeared once. V usage is TRBV4-1 and J usage is TRBJ2-1; TRBD2 matches 7 bases. The CDR3 sequence is 17 residues long. The ends lost 0 bases at V and 8 bases at J; junction bases unmatched: 13. The germline CDR1 and CDR2 sequences are MGHRA and YSYEKL. CDR3 coding DNA: TGCGCCAGCAGCCAAGATCCACGGGGGACTAATGTCGATGAGCAGTTCTTC. It encodes CASSQDPRGTNVDEQFF.

To note about this clone: Other nucleotide sequences in the sample specify the same CDR3. The chain links TRBV30 to TRBJ2-1; D gene uncertain. Germline V lookup: CDR1 GTSNPN, CDR2 SVGIG (reference sequence). V was trimmed by 0 bases and J by 7 bases, leaving 4 bases between them. The CDR3 loop spans 11 amino acids. CDR3 amino acids: CAWSVRNEQFF. CDR3 nucleotide sequence: TGTGCCTGGAGTGTCCGGAATGAGCAGTTCTTC.

The chain joins TRBV15 to TRBJ1-6; D is unresolved. Germline-derived CDR1 and CDR2 are LNHNV and YYDKDF (reference sequence). V lost 1 base, J lost 9 bases, and 7 bases lay in between. The CDR3 spans 13 residues. The CDR3 loop reads CATSRARGSPLHF. The CDR3 DNA sequence: TGTGCCACCAGCAGAGCGCGGGGTTCACCCCTCCACTTT.

The chain combines TRBV18 with TRBJ1-4; D gene ambiguous. The CDR3 sequence is 13 residues long. V was pared by 6 bases and J by 4 bases, with 9 bases between. Germline loops: CDR1 KGHSH, CDR2 LQKENI. Here the CDR3 reads CASSPVDNEKLFF. CDR3 sequence (DNA): TGTGCCAGCTCCCCGGTTGATAATGAAAAACTGTTTTTT.